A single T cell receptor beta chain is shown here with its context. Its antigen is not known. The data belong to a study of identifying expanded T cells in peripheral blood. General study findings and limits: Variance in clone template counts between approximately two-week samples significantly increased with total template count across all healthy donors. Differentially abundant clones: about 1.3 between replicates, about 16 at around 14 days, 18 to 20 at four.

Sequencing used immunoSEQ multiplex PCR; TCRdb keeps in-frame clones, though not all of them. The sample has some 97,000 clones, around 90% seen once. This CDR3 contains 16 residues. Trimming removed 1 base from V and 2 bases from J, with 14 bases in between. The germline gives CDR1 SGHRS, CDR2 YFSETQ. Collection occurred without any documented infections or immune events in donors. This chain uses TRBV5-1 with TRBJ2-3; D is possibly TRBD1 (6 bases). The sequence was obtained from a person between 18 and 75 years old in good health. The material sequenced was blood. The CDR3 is CASSLPQQGVTDTQYF. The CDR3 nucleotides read TGCGCCAGCAGCTTGCCCCAACAGGGAGTCACAGATACGCAGTATTTT.